Each of the 30 T cell receptor beta chains below was sequenced from the same sample in a study of blood T cell repertoires in COVID-19. The table came from immunoSEQ multiplex PCR; TCRdb's copy has only in-frame clones and leaves some out. The sample lists around 380,000 clones; over 75% were seen once. What was sequenced was PBMCs or T cells enriched from blood (not recorded which). The receptors were sampled from a man aged 25-45 years who had recovered from COVID-19.

The V gene is TRBV2, the J gene TRBJ2-7; perhaps TRBD2 as D (6 bases). The CDR3 contains 11 residues. CDR1 is SNHLY and CDR2 is FYNNEI in the germline V gene. V lost 3 bases to trimming and J lost 9 bases, with 9 bases between them. Here the CDR3 reads CASSDLGGQYF. CDR3 nucleotide sequence: TGTGCCAGCAGTGATCTGGGGGGGCAGTACTTC.

This clone has only one observation. V is TRBV11-2 and J is TRBJ2-7; perhaps TRBD1 as D (5 bases). This CDR3 has 12 amino acids. The ends were cut back, 0 bases at V and 6 bases at J, with 6 bases in the middle. The germline V gene has CDR1 SGHAT and CDR2 FQNNGV. The CDR3 bases are TGTGCCAGCAGCTTAGAAGGGGTCGAGCAGTACTTC. Protein product: CASSLEGVEQYF.

The chain carries TRBV7-8 and TRBJ2-7; TRBD1 agrees at 9 bases. Losses at the gene ends were 5 bases for V and 1 base for J; bases not matched to a gene: 6. The CDR3 runs to 15 residues. CDR1 SGHVS and CDR2 FQNEAQ come from the germline V gene. The CDR3 region is CASSRGGQGSYEQYF. CDR3 DNA: TGTGCCAGCAGCCGAGGGGGACAGGGTTCCTACGAGCAGTACTTC.

The chain is built from TRBV2 and TRBJ1-1; TRBD1 matches 12 bases. Germline V gives CDR1 SNHLY, CDR2 FYNNEI. This CDR3 contains 16 residues. Trimming removed 3 bases from V and 5 bases from J; junction bases left unmatched: 7. CDR3 nucleotides: TGTGCCAGCAGTGACTTCGGGACAGGGGGCTATACTGAAGCTTTCTTT. As protein: CASSDFGTGGYTEAFF.

This chain links TRBV7-9 with TRBJ1-3; 7 bases line up with TRBD1. From germline, CDR1 is SEHNR and CDR2 FQNEAQ (reference sequence). V gave up 2 bases and J gave up 9 bases; unmatched junction bases: 4. CDR3 length: 13 residues. CDR3 sequence (DNA): TGTGCCAGCAGCTTACCAGGGGGGTCCACCATATATTTT. Translation gives CASSLPGGSTIYF.

The chain joins TRBV11-3 to TRBJ1-2; D perhaps matches TRBD1 (5 bases). The CDR3 extends over 16 amino acids. V gave up 4 bases and J gave up 0 bases, with 15 bases separating them. Looked up from germline, CDR1 is SGHNT and CDR2 is YENEEA. The CDR3 DNA reads as TGTGCCAGCAGCTCACCCCCTGAACAGGCTAACTATGGCTACACCTTC. Encoded protein: CASSSPPEQANYGYTF. Based on the CDR3 plus reference TRBV11-3 and TRBJ1-2, the full variable domain is EAGVVQSPRYKIIEKKQPVAFWCNPISGHNTLYWYLQNLGQGPELLIRYENEEAVDDSQLPKDRFSAERLKGVDSTLKIQPAELGDSAVYLCASSSPPEQANYGYTFGSGTRLTVV.

This chain joins TRBV6-7 and TRBJ2-2, with D perhaps TRBD2 (5 bases). TRBV6-7 is treated as an ORF (open reading frame) with a function not yet certain. Trimming left V 10 bases short and J 2 bases short, with 11 bases between. There are 13 residues in the CDR3. CDR3 coding DNA: TGTGCCACCCGGGGAGAAAACACCGGGGAGCTGTTTTTT. Its protein product is CATRGENTGELFF.

The chain is built from TRBV6-5 and TRBJ1-3, with D tentatively TRBD1 (5 bases). The germline V gene encodes CDR1 MNHEY and CDR2 SVGAGI. CDR3 length: 15 residues. Trimming shortened V by 5 bases and J by 0 bases, and 11 bases separated the two germline ends. CDR3 DNA: TGTGCCAGCAGTCCTCAGGGACTCTCTGGAAACACCATATATTTT. It encodes CASSPQGLSGNTIYF.

J is TRBJ1-5 and V is TRBV5-1, with 8 bases lining up with TRBD1. There are 15 residues in the CDR3. Unmatched junction bases numbered 7, after V lost 5 bases and J lost 3 bases. CDR1 and CDR2 from the germline V gene are SGHRS and YFSETQ. In nucleotides, the CDR3 is TGCGCCAGCAGATCCGGGACAGGCAACAATCAGCCCCAGCATTTT. Translating it yields CASRSGTGNNQPQHF.

J is TRBJ1-3 and V is TRBV7-9; no clear D. Germline V gives CDR1 SEHNR, CDR2 FQNEAQ (reference sequence). This CDR3 is built from 15 residues. Trimming removed 1 base from V and 1 base from J, with 8 bases in between. The chain's CDR3 is CASSLVPNSGNTIYF. Written as DNA, the CDR3 is TGTGCCAGCAGCTTAGTACCTAATTCTGGAAACACCATATATTTT.

CDR3 nucleotides: TGTGCCAGCTCACCTATACTGCGCACAGATACGCAGTATTTT. Translation: CASSPILRTDTQYF. This chain connects TRBV18 to TRBJ2-3; no definite D call. CDR3 length equals 14 residues. V was shortened by 3 bases and J by 1 base, with 8 bases between the two germline ends. Looked up from germline, CDR1 is KGHSH and CDR2 is LQKENI.

This chain uses TRBV6-5 with TRBJ2-7; weak D call: TRBD2 (6 bases). Trimming left V 10 bases short and J 0 bases short, with 16 bases between. The CDR3 covers 14 residues. Germline V CDR1 and CDR2: MNHEY, SVGAGI. This chain's CDR3 is CATLRDGSSYEQYF. The CDR3 DNA follows: TGTGCCACACTCCGGGACGGGAGCTCCTACGAGCAGTACTTC.

The chain is built from TRBV19 and TRBJ1-1, with D unclear. Per germline, CDR1 LNHDA and CDR2 SQIVND (reference sequence). CDR3 length: 11 residues. V was trimmed by 3 bases and J by 6 bases, leaving 5 bases between them. The CDR3 nucleotides are TGTGCCAGTAGTATCAGGTCTGAAGCTTTCTTT. Its translation is CASSIRSEAFF.

This chain connects TRBV19 to TRBJ2-7; D uncertain. The CDR3 totals 14 residues. Germline assignment: CDR1 LNHDA and CDR2 SQIVND (reference sequence). The V and J ends lost 1 base and 4 bases respectively, with 11 bases between them. The DNA of the CDR3 is TGTGCCAGTAGTATAGGGGCAGCCGAATACGAGCAGTACTTC. Protein product: CASSIGAAEYEQYF.

The rearrangement joins TRBV24-1 to TRBJ2-5, with TRBD1 matching 9 bases. This CDR3 has 16 amino acids. Germline values: CDR1 KGHDR, CDR2 SFDVKD. Trimming cost V 4 bases and J 2 bases; bases outside gene matches: 7. CDR3 in DNA: TGTGCCACCAGTGACGGAGGACAGGGGTGGCAAGAGACCCAGTACTTC. Translated, it gives CATSDGGQGWQETQYF.

About this clone itself: At the DNA level, this CDR3 is encoded by other sequences in the same sample as well. V is TRBV12-3 or TRBV12-4 and J is TRBJ1-1; no clear D gene. The V gene lost 4 bases and the J gene lost 3 bases, with 3 bases spanning the gap. The CDR3 length is 11 residues. As DNA, the CDR3 is TGTGCCAGCAGTTCTTACACTGAAGCTTTCTTT. Translation gives CASSSYTEAFF.

This clone has only one observation. CDR3 sequence (DNA): TGCGCCAGCAGCCTTAGGACAGGCAATCAGCCCCAGCATTTT. Translated, it gives CASSLRTGNQPQHF. J is TRBJ1-5 and V is TRBV5-1; possibly TRBD1 for D (6 bases). Trimming shortened V by 4 bases and J by 2 bases, and 10 bases separated the two germline ends. The CDR3 length is 14 residues. From germline, CDR1 is SGHRS and CDR2 YFSETQ.

The CDR3 DNA is TGTGCCAGCAGTGATTTGGAGGGACAGGGGTCCTACGAGCAGTACTTC. It translates to CASSDLEGQGSYEQYF. The V gene is TRBV25-1, the J gene TRBJ2-7; the match to TRBD1 covers 10 bases. V dropped 3 bases and J dropped 1; count of bases not matched to a gene: 6. This CDR3 is 16 amino acids long. Germline-derived CDR1 and CDR2 are MGHDK and SYGVNS.

This clone occurred once. The rearrangement links TRBV19 to TRBJ1-2, with TRBD1 as a possible D gene (6 bases). The ends were cut back, 3 bases at V and 4 bases at J, with 9 bases in the middle. Germline V gene lookup returns CDR1 LNHDA and CDR2 SQIVND (reference sequence). The CDR3 has 13 amino acids. DNA of the CDR3: TGTGCCAGTAGTATTGAACAGGGCTATGGCTACACCTTC. Amino acid sequence: CASSIEQGYGYTF.

Only one count was recorded for this clone. This chain joins TRBV2 and TRBJ1-5, with D tentatively TRBD1 (6 bases). The V gene's germline CDR1 is SNHLY and CDR2 FYNNEI. The CDR3 totals 16 residues. Trimming removed 7 bases at V and 1 base at J, with 17 bases between. The DNA of the CDR3 is TGTGCCAGCACTCTACAGGGAGTAATAAGCAATCAGCCCCAGCATTTT. Translation gives CASTLQGVISNQPQHF.

This chain joins TRBV4-2 and TRBJ1-2, with a possible D match to TRBD1 (5 bases). Trimming removed 0 bases at V and 6 bases at J, with 17 bases between. Germline assignment: CDR1 LGHNA and CDR2 YNFKEQ. The CDR3 has 16 amino acids. CDR3 sequence: CASSQDLRQRVDGYTF. The CDR3 DNA is TGTGCCAGCAGCCAAGATCTAAGACAGCGGGTTGATGGCTACACCTTC.

At least ten counts were recorded for this clone. The chain has TRBV2 and TRBJ1-2; D gene ambiguous. The germline V gene has CDR1 SNHLY and CDR2 FYNNEI. CDR3 length equals 13 residues. With 3 bases removed from V and 4 bases from J, the gap between germline ends came to 9 bases. CDR3 bases: TGTGCCAGCAGTGACGCAGTGTCCTATGGCTACACCTTC. Translated, it gives CASSDAVSYGYTF.

The chain employs TRBV20-1 and TRBJ1-5; D call uncertain. Trimming took off 3 bases at V and 11 bases at J, with 11 bases between the two ends. There are 11 residues in the CDR3. CDR1 and CDR2 from the germline V gene are DFQATT and SNEGSKA (reference sequence). The CDR3 loop is CSASDGAAQHF. CDR3 coding DNA: TGCAGTGCTAGTGACGGAGCGGCCCAGCATTTT.

CDR3 coding DNA: TGTGCCAGCAGCTCCCGACAGGGGAGTGGTAACTATGGCTACACCTTC. It specifies CASSSRQGSGNYGYTF. The genes are TRBV7-9 and TRBJ1-2, with 8 bases lining up with TRBD1. Trimming cost V 4 bases and J 1 base; bases outside gene matches: 8. The V gene's germline CDR1 is SEHNR and CDR2 FQNEAQ (reference sequence). CDR3 length: 16 amino acids.

This clone was recorded only once. The chain recombines TRBV7-2 with TRBJ1-1, with D possibly matching TRBD1 (5 bases). CDR1 and CDR2 from the germline V gene are SGHTA and FQGNSA. The V gene lost 5 bases and the J gene lost 7 bases, with 11 bases spanning the gap. This CDR3 region has 12 residues. The CDR3 loop reads CASSDNRYEAFF. CDR3 in DNA: TGTGCCAGCAGCGATAACAGGTATGAAGCTTTCTTT.

This clone was seen just once. V usage is TRBV7-9 and J usage is TRBJ2-1; 7 bases match TRBD2. V lost 3 bases, J lost 5 bases, and 10 bases stayed unmatched. Germline V gene lookup returns CDR1 SEHNR and CDR2 FQNEAQ (reference sequence). CDR3 size: 16 residues. The CDR3 region is CASSFYGRGKNNEQFF. CDR3 nucleotide sequence: TGTGCCAGCAGCTTCTACGGGCGGGGGAAAAACAATGAGCAGTTCTTC.

This chain uses TRBV7-9 with TRBJ1-2; TRBD1 aligns across 8 bases. The J segment lost 8 bases and the V segment lost 5 bases, leaving 10 bases of the junction unmatched. CDR3 length: 14 amino acids. Germline V gives CDR1 SEHNR, CDR2 FQNEAQ (reference sequence). The CDR3 DNA is TGTGCCAGCAGCACCACGACAGGGGACGAGGGCTACACCTTC. Protein sequence: CASSTTTGDEGYTF.

This sequence joins TRBV12-5 and TRBJ2-4; D call uncertain. Germline loops: CDR1 LGHNT, CDR2 FRNRAP. The CDR3 has 14 residues. The V end lost 6 bases, the J end lost 3 bases, and 12 bases lay between the germline ends. CDR3 loop: CASGHQRGKNIQYF. CDR3 bases: TGTGCTAGTGGCCATCAAAGAGGCAAAAACATTCAGTACTTC.

Details on this clone: This sample also contains other DNA sequences that code for the same CDR3. V usage is TRBV2 and J usage is TRBJ1-1; weak D call: TRBD1 (5 bases). This CDR3 comprises 13 residues. V lost 4 bases and J lost 1, with 7 bases in between. Germline values: CDR1 SNHLY, CDR2 FYNNEI. CDR3 amino acids: CASSVTGNTEAFF. In nucleotides, the CDR3 is TGTGCCAGCAGTGTAACAGGGAACACTGAAGCTTTCTTT.

The chain joins TRBV20-1 to TRBJ1-4; D is unresolved. This CDR3 is built from 10 residues. The V end was cut by 6 bases, the J end by 13 bases, with 12 bases between. CDR1 DFQATT and CDR2 SNEGSKA come from the germline V gene (reference sequence). CDR3 in amino acids: CSAGPAGLFF. In DNA form, the CDR3 reads TGCAGTGCAGGTCCGGCGGGACTGTTTTTT.